This record covers a single T cell receptor (beta chain). Its antigen is not known. Sequencing was performed with immunoSEQ multiplex PCR; in TCRdb, only in-frame clones are kept and a portion is missing. The data show around 30,000 clones, with about nine tenths seen just once and about 0.51% held by the top ten. CDR1 and CDR2 (germline): KGHSH, LQKENI. There are 13 residues in the CDR3. The J segment lost 8 bases and the V segment lost 4 bases, leaving 6 bases of the junction unmatched. The data originate from a study of monozygotic twins with cystic fibrosis. Study observations and caveats: Low clonality (median roughly 0.009) suggested a mostly naive repertoire. Monozygotic CF twins shared more identical nucleotide clonotypes than unrelated patients. Co-twins had the most similar V usage for 13 of 16 pairs, J for 8.

This receptor was taken from a girl aged 2-10 years with cystic fibrosis. This rearrangement joins TRBV18 to TRBJ1-2; 8 nucleotides align to TRBD1. Sequencing input: blood. In DNA, the CDR3 is TGTGCCAGCTCACTCCAGGGGGCGCGGGGCTACACCTTC. Translation gives CASSLQGARGYTF.